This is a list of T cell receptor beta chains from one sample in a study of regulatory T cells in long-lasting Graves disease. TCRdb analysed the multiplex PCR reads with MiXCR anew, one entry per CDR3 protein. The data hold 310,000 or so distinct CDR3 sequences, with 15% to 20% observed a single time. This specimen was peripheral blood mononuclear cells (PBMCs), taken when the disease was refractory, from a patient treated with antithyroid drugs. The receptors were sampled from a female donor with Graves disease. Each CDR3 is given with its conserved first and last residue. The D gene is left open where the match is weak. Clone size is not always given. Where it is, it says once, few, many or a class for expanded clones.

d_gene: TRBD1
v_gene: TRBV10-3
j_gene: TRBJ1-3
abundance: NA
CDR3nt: TGTGCCATCAGTTTAAACCGGGACAGAACTGGAAACACCATATATTTT
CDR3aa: CAISLNRDRTGNTIYF

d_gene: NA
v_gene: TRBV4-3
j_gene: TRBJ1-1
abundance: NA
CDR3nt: TGCGCCAGCAGCCAAGATCCCAGGGTAGGTCTGACTGAAGCTTTCTTT
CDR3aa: CASSQDPRVGLTEAFF

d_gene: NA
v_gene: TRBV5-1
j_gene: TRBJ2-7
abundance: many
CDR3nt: TGCGCCAGCAGCTTGGCTACCAGCTCCTACGAGCAGTACTTC
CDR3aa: CASSLATSSYEQYF

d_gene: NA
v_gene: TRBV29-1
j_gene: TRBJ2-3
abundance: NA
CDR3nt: TGCAGCGTTGAAGATTGGGGGGTTCTGAGTACGCAGTATTTT
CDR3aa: CSVEDWGVLSTQYF

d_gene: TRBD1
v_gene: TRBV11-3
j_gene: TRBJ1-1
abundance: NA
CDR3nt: TGTGCCAGCAGCCTGACAGGGTTCAACACTGAAGCTTTCTTT
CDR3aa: CASSLTGFNTEAFF

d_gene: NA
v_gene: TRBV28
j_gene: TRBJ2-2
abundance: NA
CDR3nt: TGTGCCAGCAGTTTATGGGATTCCGGGGAGCTGTTTTTT
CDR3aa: CASSLWDSGELFF

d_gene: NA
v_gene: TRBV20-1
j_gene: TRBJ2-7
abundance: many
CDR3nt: TGCAGTGCTAGAGATCAAGGGAAACTCGAGCAGTACTTC
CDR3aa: CSARDQGKLEQYF

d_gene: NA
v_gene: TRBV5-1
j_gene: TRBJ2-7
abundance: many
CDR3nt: TGCGCCAGCAAACGCCAGGGAGTGCACGAGCAGTACTTC
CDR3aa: CASKRQGVHEQYF

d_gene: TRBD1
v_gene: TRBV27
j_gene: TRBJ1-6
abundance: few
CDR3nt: TGTGCCAGCAGTCTACAGGGGTTACCCCTCCACTTT
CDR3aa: CASSLQGLPLHF

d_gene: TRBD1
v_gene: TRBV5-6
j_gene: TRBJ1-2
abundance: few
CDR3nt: TGTGCCAGCAGCTTGGGGAGACGGACAGGGAAAGGCGGCTACACCTTC
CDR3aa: CASSLGRRTGKGGYTF

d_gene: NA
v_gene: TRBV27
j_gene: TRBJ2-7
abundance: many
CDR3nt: TGTGCCAGCAGTTTACGGGGGATCCACTACGAGCAGTACTTC
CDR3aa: CASSLRGIHYEQYF

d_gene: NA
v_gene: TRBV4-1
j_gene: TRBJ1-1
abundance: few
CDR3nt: TGCGCCAGCAGCCACCTTGGGGGGGGGTACACTGAAGCTTTCTTT
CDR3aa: CASSHLGGGYTEAFF

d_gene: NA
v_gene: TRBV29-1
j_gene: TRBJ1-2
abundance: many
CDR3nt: TGCAGCGTTGTCGCCTACAACAGCTTTAACTATGGCTACACCTTC
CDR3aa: CSVVAYNSFNYGYTF

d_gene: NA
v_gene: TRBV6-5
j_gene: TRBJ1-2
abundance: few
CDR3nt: TGTGCCAGCAGTTACACCTCGGACAGAAACTACACCTTC
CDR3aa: CASSYTSDRNYTF

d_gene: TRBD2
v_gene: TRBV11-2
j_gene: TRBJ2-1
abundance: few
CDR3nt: TGTGCCAGCAGCTACCCCCAGCGGGAGGTGTACAATGAGCAGTTCTTC
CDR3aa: CASSYPQREVYNEQFF

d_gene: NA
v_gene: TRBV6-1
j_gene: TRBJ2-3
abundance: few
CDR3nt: TGTGCCAGCCGGGGGGTCCGGGGGCGGGTCACAGATACGCAGTATTTT
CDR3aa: CASRGVRGRVTDTQYF

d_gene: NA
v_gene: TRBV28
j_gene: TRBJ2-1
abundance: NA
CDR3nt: TGTGCCAGCAGCTTCCCGGGAGGGGGCAGGTCCTTGTACAATGAGCAGTTCTTC
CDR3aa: CASSFPGGGRSLYNEQFF